The 18 T cell receptor beta chains below all came from one sample that was sequenced in a study of blood T cell repertoires in COVID-19 (dated by TCRdb to the early 2020s). The library was prepared using the immunoSEQ multiplex PCR assay. Here the immuneACCESS table is served through TCRdb, limited to in-frame sequences with V and J called. Missing clones are a known gap in these copies; in checked studies unresolved V genes cover under half, and the rest lacks a known reason. This sample is represented by about 250,000 clones; approximately 86% of them were singletons. The ten largest clones represent 0.65% to 0.95% of the sample. The specimen sequenced was peripheral blood. The origin of the receptors is a woman aged 25 to 45 with acute or convalescent COVID-19.

The chain links TRBV4-2 to TRBJ2-5; 10 bases fit TRBD2. The CDR3 loop spans 18 amino acids. Germline assignment: CDR1 LGHNA and CDR2 YNFKEQ. V was pared by 0 bases and J by 5 bases, with 12 bases of the junction left unmatched. Here the CDR3 DNA reads TGTGCCAGCAGCCAAGATCCTTCGGCTAGCGGGAGTTCGGAGACCCAGTACTTC. Its translation is CASSQDPSASGSSETQYF.

The chain employs TRBV21-1 and TRBJ1-2; the table's D call TRBD1 went unverified against the DNA. TRBV21-1 is noted as a pseudogene. The CDR3 length is 16 residues. The CDR3 DNA reads TGTGCCAGCCCGACTGGACAGGGGGCGCACCCCTATGGCTACACCTTC. It encodes CASPTGQGAHPYGYTF.

The chain carries TRBV6-2 or TRBV6-3 and TRBJ2-3; D is unclear. CDR1 is MNHEY, CDR2 SVGEGT, per germline. The CDR3 is 15 amino acids. Trimming took 2 bases from V and 3 from J, leaving 12 bases between them. The CDR3 loop reads CASSYTSPRTDTQYF. The DNA for the CDR3 is TGTGCCAGCAGTTACACCAGCCCGAGGACAGATACGCAGTATTTT.

This chain links TRBV18 with TRBJ2-1, with TRBD2 identical over 12 bases. J lost 8 bases, V lost 1 base, and 6 bases had no gene match. Germline V gene lookup returns CDR1 KGHSH and CDR2 LQKENI. The CDR3 runs 16 residues. The CDR3, as DNA: TGTGCCAGCTCACCACTAGATGCTAGCGGGAGGGATGAGCAGTTCTTC. The encoded protein is CASSPLDASGRDEQFF.

This chain links TRBV9 with TRBJ2-7, with a tentative D call TRBD2 (5 bases). Germline V gives CDR1 SGDLS, CDR2 YYNGEE. The CDR3 extends over 15 amino acids. V gave up 0 bases and J gave up 3 bases, with 13 bases separating them. The CDR3 reads CASSVDGVSGYEQYF. The CDR3 bases are TGTGCCAGCAGCGTAGACGGTGTAAGCGGCTACGAGCAGTACTTC.

This clone was recorded a few times. The CDR3 sequence is CASSVGLAGSYEQYF. The CDR3 nucleotides read TGTGCCAGCAGTGTTGGACTAGCGGGATCCTACGAGCAGTACTTC. This chain uses TRBV2 with TRBJ2-7; 12 positions agree with TRBD2. The length of the CDR3 is 15 residues. Germline V gene data show CDR1 as SNHLY and CDR2 as FYNNEI. The V gene end was trimmed by 4 bases and the J gene end by 1 base; junction bases not matched to a gene: 2.

This chain links TRBV7-2 with TRBJ1-2; 8 bases fit TRBD1. With 5 bases clipped from V and 1 base from J, the junction kept 6 bases outside the gene matches. The length of the CDR3 is 15 residues. CDR1 is SGHTA, CDR2 FQGNSA, per germline. The CDR3 protein is CASSAGTGLNYGYTF. CDR3 DNA: TGTGCCAGCAGCGCGGGGACAGGACTTAACTATGGCTACACCTTC.

This chain links TRBV29-1 with TRBJ2-5; perhaps TRBD2 as D (5 bases). V lost 4 bases, J lost 7 bases, and 10 bases lay in between. CDR1 is SQVTM, CDR2 ANQGSEA, per germline. The CDR3 has 11 residues. The DNA for the CDR3 is TGCAGCGTTGCCGGGGATGGGACCCAGTACTTC. Its translation: CSVAGDGTQYF.

V gene TRBV7-2 combines with J gene TRBJ2-7; 8 positions agree with TRBD1. The germline CDR1 and CDR2 sequences are SGHTA and FQGNSA. The CDR3 has 13 amino acids. Germline trimming cut 1 base from V and 7 bases from J; bases unmatched to any gene: 3. Written as DNA, the CDR3 is TGTGCCAGCAGCTTAGAAGGACAGGGTGAGCAGTACTTC. This translates into CASSLEGQGEQYF.

This chain uses TRBV6-1 with TRBJ2-7; 7 bases map to TRBD1. This CDR3 region has 13 residues. V lost 7 bases to trimming and J lost 4 bases; unmatched junction nucleotides: 7. Germline values: CDR1 MNHNS, CDR2 SASEGT. The CDR3 sequence is CASTRGTEYEQYF. CDR3 DNA sequence: TGTGCCAGCACTAGAGGGACAGAATACGAGCAGTACTTC.

The V and J genes are TRBV5-1 and TRBJ2-5, with 8 bases identical to TRBD2. The CDR3 length is 13 residues. CDR1 is SGHRS and CDR2 is YFSETQ in the germline V gene. Unmatched junction bases numbered 2, after V lost 0 bases and J lost 7 bases. The CDR3 DNA sequence: TGCGCCAGCAGCTTGGAAGCGGGAGTGACCCAGTACTTC. It yields the protein CASSLEAGVTQYF.

V usage is TRBV2 and J usage is TRBJ2-7; tentatively, D is TRBD2 (5 bases). The V end was cut by 3 bases, the J end by 3 bases, with 12 bases between. This CDR3 is 14 amino acids long. The V gene's germline CDR1 is SNHLY and CDR2 FYNNEI. The CDR3, as DNA: TGTGCCAGCAGTGAGGGTGGAGGAGGCTACGAGCAGTACTTC. Its protein is CASSEGGGGYEQYF.

The genes are TRBV10-3 and TRBJ2-2; TRBD2 aligns across 11 bases. The CDR3 has 15 amino acids. V lost 4 bases, J lost 4 bases, and 2 bases stayed unmatched. Germline assignment: CDR1 ENHRY and CDR2 SYGVKD. The CDR3 DNA reads as TGTGCCATCAGTGGACTAGCGGGAACCACCGGGGAGCTGTTTTTT. Encoded protein: CAISGLAGTTGELFF.

This clone occurred a few times. The J gene is TRBJ2-7, the V gene TRBV11-2; 8 bases are shared with TRBD1. V trimming: 5 bases; J trimming: 6 bases; junction bases outside the gene matches: 6. The CDR3 has 13 residues. Germline V gene lookup returns CDR1 SGHAT and CDR2 FQNNGV. CDR3 in DNA: TGTGCCAGCAGCCCACGACAGGGGTCCGAGCAGTACTTC. This codes for CASSPRQGSEQYF.

This chain connects TRBV30 to TRBJ2-3; 9 bases are shared with TRBD2. Germline CDR1 reads GTSNPN; CDR2 reads SVGIG (reference sequence). Trimming cost V 2 bases and J 6 bases; bases outside gene matches: 18. The CDR3 loop spans 18 amino acids. The CDR3 loop is CAWSKPRGVSGSSDTQYF. The CDR3 nucleotides are TGTGCCTGGAGTAAGCCCCGGGGGGTTAGCGGGAGCTCGGATACGCAGTATTTT. Together with reference TRBV30 and TRBJ2-3, the CDR3 gives the full variable domain: SQTIHQWPATLVQPVGSPLSLECTVEGTSNPNLYWYRQAAGRGLQLLFYSVGIGQISSEVPQNLSASRPQDRQFILSSKKLLLSDSGFYLCAWSKPRGVSGSSDTQYFGPGTRLTVL.

This clone was recorded once. The chain employs TRBV9 and TRBJ1-1; D gene uncertain. The V gene lost 3 bases and the J gene lost 0 bases, with 15 bases spanning the gap. Germline V CDR1 and CDR2: SGDLS, YYNGEE. The CDR3 is made up of 16 amino acids. For the CDR3, the DNA is TGTGCCAGCAGCGAACGGTTCAAGTCCCTGAACACTGAAGCTTTCTTT. Its protein is CASSERFKSLNTEAFF.

J is TRBJ2-7 and V is TRBV15, with 11 bases fitting TRBD1. The J segment lost 2 bases and the V segment lost 3 bases, leaving 6 bases of the junction unmatched. Germline CDR1 is LNHNV and CDR2 is YYDKDF (reference sequence). This CDR3 is built from 16 residues. CDR3 residues: CATSRDLGQGAYEQYF. The CDR3 nucleotides read TGTGCCACCAGCAGGGACCTGGGACAGGGGGCCTACGAGCAGTACTTC. Together with reference TRBV15 and TRBJ2-7, the CDR3 gives the full variable domain: DAMVIQNPRYQVTQFGKPVTLSCSQTLNHNVMYWYQQKSSQAPKLLFHYYDKDFNNEADTPDNFQSRRPNTSFCFLDIRSPGLGDTAMYLCATSRDLGQGAYEQYFGPGTRLTVT.

V usage is TRBV19 and J usage is TRBJ2-7; 7 bases are a match to TRBD1. V was clipped by 5 bases and J by 1 base; unmatched bases: 5. The CDR3 length is 14 residues. Germline V lookup: CDR1 LNHDA, CDR2 SQIVND (reference sequence). The CDR3 region is CASSETGWSYEQYF. Here the CDR3 DNA reads TGTGCCAGTAGTGAGACAGGGTGGTCCTACGAGCAGTACTTC.